What follows are 32 T cell receptor beta chains derived from one specimen sequenced in a study of T-cell memory formation after mild COVID-19. TCRdb ran MiXCR on the 5' RACE reads and lists one entry per CDR3 protein. Here the sample spans 450,000 to 650,000 distinct CDR3 sequences, around 17% being singletons. Sample: PBMCs or a T cell subset sorted from them (not recorded which). These receptor sequences come from an adult woman who had mild COVID-19 (a few samples of this study predate the infection). Cell type and time point are not known.

This clonotype was counted between two and nine times. The chain links TRBV6-2 or TRBV6-3 to TRBJ2-4; possible D gene TRBD2, 5 bases. This CDR3 comprises 15 residues. Trimming removed 6 bases at V and 6 bases at J, with 18 bases between. CDR1 MNHEY and CDR2 SVGEGT come from the germline V gene. The CDR3 is CASRPPGSHGNIQYF. In nucleotides, the CDR3 is TGTGCCAGCAGGCCACCGGGATCCCATGGAAACATTCAGTACTTC.

In this sample, this clonotype turned up many times. The chain combines TRBV7-2 with TRBJ2-7; 10 bases fit TRBD1. The V gene end was trimmed by 6 bases and the J gene end by 4 bases; junction bases not matched to a gene: 9. The germline gives CDR1 SGHTA, CDR2 FQGNSA. This CDR3 is 15 amino acids long. CDR3 region: CASSIPGQGWYEQYF. The CDR3 nucleotides read TGTGCCAGCAGTATACCGGGACAGGGGTGGTACGAGCAGTACTTC.

This clonotype was observed a few times. This sequence joins TRBV7-8 and TRBJ1-5, with a possible D match to TRBD1 (5 bases). V lost 2 bases to trimming and J lost 6 bases, with 20 bases between them. This CDR3 comprises 17 residues. CDR1 is SGHVS, CDR2 FQNEAQ, per germline. CDR3 protein: CASSLLERGNPIQPQHF. The CDR3, as DNA: TGTGCCAGCAGCTTATTGGAAAGGGGCAATCCGATTCAGCCCCAGCATTTT.

There are a few counts of this clonotype. The genes are TRBV12-3 or TRBV12-4 and TRBJ1-1; D is possibly TRBD1 (6 bases). Trimming took 1 base from V and 4 from J, leaving 10 bases between them. The CDR3 sequence is 14 residues long. The chain's CDR3 is CASSLVGRGTEAFF. CDR3 sequence (DNA): TGTGCCAGCAGTTTAGTGGGCAGGGGCACTGAAGCTTTCTTT.

This clonotype was recorded a few times. This rearrangement joins TRBV7-9 to TRBJ2-1; D not certain. V lost 5 bases and J lost 8, with 16 bases in between. Germline CDR1 and CDR2: SEHNR and FQNEAQ (reference sequence). This CDR3 region has 14 residues. CDR3 loop: CASSLGWDEDEQFF. CDR3 DNA: TGTGCCAGCAGCCTAGGGTGGGATGAGGATGAGCAGTTCTTC.

The V gene is TRBV12-3 or TRBV12-4, the J gene TRBJ1-1; a possible D gene is TRBD1 (5 bases). Trimming shortened V by 6 bases and J by 11 bases, and 16 bases separated the two germline ends. There are 12 residues in the CDR3. CDR3 sequence (DNA): TGTGCCAGCAGGACCAGGGCGGTGGATGCTTTCTTT. Its translation: CASRTRAVDAFF.

The genes are TRBV10-3 and TRBJ2-1; D might be TRBD1 or TRBD2, each matching 7 bases. V lost 6 bases, J lost 8 bases, and 17 bases lay in between. The CDR3 has 14 amino acids. Germline V gives CDR1 ENHRY, CDR2 SYGVKD. DNA for the CDR3: TGTGCCATCAGCAGAACAGGGGCGGGGGATGAGCAGTTCTTC. As protein: CAISRTGAGDEQFF.

In regard to this clonotype: A read error may account for a junction end that differs from germline. The chain recombines TRBV6-2 or TRBV6-3 with TRBJ2-7; possibly TRBD1 for D (5 bases). The V gene's germline CDR1 is MNHEY and CDR2 SVGEGT. The CDR3 runs to 13 residues. The CDR3 spells CASSYPRGALLFF. The CDR3 nucleotides read TGTGCCAGCAGTTACCCAAGGGGTGCCCTCCTTTTCTTC.

The CDR3 DNA reads TGTGCCACCAGCAATAGGCGGGACAGGACTACGAAGCAGTACTTC. It is translated as CATSNRRDRTTKQYF. The genes are TRBV15 and TRBJ2-7, with 8 bases fitting TRBD1. Germline V gene data show CDR1 as LNHNV and CDR2 as YYDKDF (reference sequence). V shed 4 bases and J 8 bases; nucleotides not matched to a gene: 13. The CDR3 totals 15 residues.

In its sample, this clonotype was seen a few times. This chain joins TRBV29-1 and TRBJ1-1; no definite D call. V lost 1 base, J lost 4 bases, and 10 bases lay in between. The V gene's germline CDR1 is SQVTM and CDR2 ANQGSEA. The CDR3 sequence is 13 residues long. CDR3 bases: TGCAGCGTTGAAGGGGGATTGGGCACTGAAGCTTTCTTT. Its translation: CSVEGGLGTEAFF.

This clonotype was observed many times. V and J are TRBV3-1 and TRBJ2-7, with 11 bases that match TRBD1. The CDR3 is made up of 17 amino acids. V dropped 2 bases and J dropped 2; count of bases not matched to a gene: 8. CDR1 is LGHDT, CDR2 YNNKEL, per germline (reference sequence). For the CDR3, the DNA is TGTGCCAGCAGCCAATTATATCCGGGACAGGGGGCCTACGAGCAGTACTTC. Protein sequence: CASSQLYPGQGAYEQYF.

This clonotype was counted a few times. This chain links TRBV6-5 with TRBJ2-2; tentative D call: TRBD1 (6 bases). V lost 2 bases to trimming and J lost 4 bases, with 14 bases between them. The CDR3 totals 16 residues. Germline CDR1 MNHEY, CDR2 SVGAGI. CDR3 nucleotides: TGTGCCAGCAGTTACCGATGGACAGTGGGCACCGGGGAGCTGTTTTTT. This encodes CASSYRWTVGTGELFF.

This clonotype was detected only a few times. The V call is TRBV27, the J call TRBJ2-1; D unclear. Germline lookup yields CDR1 MNHEY and CDR2 SMNVEV (reference sequence). The V end was cut by 6 bases, the J end by 8 bases, with 20 bases between. CDR3 size: 15 residues. The CDR3 DNA reads TGTGCCAGCAGGCTGACCGGGTCCCCGACCGATGAGCAGTTCTTC. Amino acids: CASRLTGSPTDEQFF.

This clonotype was detected only once. The genes are TRBV20-1 and TRBJ2-1; 7 positions match TRBD2. CDR3 length: 16 amino acids. Germline V gene lookup returns CDR1 DFQATT and CDR2 SNEGSKA (reference sequence). The V gene end was trimmed by 1 base and the J gene end by 1 base; junction bases not matched to a gene: 7. The CDR3 sequence: CSARVTGGPSYNEQFF. CDR3 DNA: TGCAGTGCTAGAGTGACGGGAGGCCCTTCCTACAATGAGCAGTTCTTC.

This clonotype was counted a few times. The J gene is TRBJ1-5, the V gene TRBV27; 7 bases align to TRBD1. From germline, CDR1 is MNHEY and CDR2 SMNVEV (reference sequence). CDR3 length: 15 residues. V was clipped by 6 bases and J by 1 base; unmatched bases: 6. CDR3 protein: CASRIDRVSNQPQHF. The CDR3 bases are TGTGCCAGCAGGATCGACAGGGTGAGCAATCAGCCCCAGCATTTT.

This clonotype was observed at least ten times. The chain couples TRBV29-1 to TRBJ2-7; D ambiguous. This CDR3 spans 12 amino acids. CDR1 and CDR2 from the germline V gene are SQVTM and ANQGSEA. Trimming shortened V by 3 bases and J by 2 bases, and 8 bases separated the two germline ends. The CDR3 DNA reads TGCAGCGTTGACAGTGGAACCTACGAGCAGTACTTC. This codes for CSVDSGTYEQYF.

This chain uses TRBV18 with TRBJ2-7, with 9 bases lining up with TRBD1. CDR3 length: 15 residues. Germline CDR1 KGHSH, CDR2 LQKENI. V shed 5 bases and J 2 bases; nucleotides not matched to a gene: 7. Here the CDR3 DNA reads TGTGCCAGCTCAAACCCGGGACAGGGCGCCTACGAGCAGTACTTC. This translates into CASSNPGQGAYEQYF.

This clonotype came up a few times. J is TRBJ2-3 and V is TRBV12-3 or TRBV12-4, with TRBD1 as a possible D gene (7 bases). V was clipped by 3 bases and J by 1 base, with 20 bases between them. CDR3 length: 18 amino acids. The CDR3 spells CASSFGGPGGIRTDTQYF. CDR3 sequence (DNA): TGTGCCAGCAGTTTCGGGGGTCCAGGGGGTATCCGCACAGATACGCAGTATTTT.

This clonotype was seen more than once but under ten times. The chain uses TRBV7-2 and TRBJ1-3; TRBD1 agrees at 7 bases. J lost 4 bases, V lost 4 bases, and 16 bases had no gene match. CDR1 is SGHTA, CDR2 FQGNSA, per germline. This CDR3 has 18 residues. CDR3 loop: CASSSSGTAAEWGNTIYF. As DNA, the CDR3 is TGTGCCAGCAGCTCATCCGGGACAGCTGCCGAGTGGGGAAACACCATATATTTT.

The J gene is TRBJ2-1, the V gene TRBV5-1, with D possibly being TRBD2 (6 bases). Germline V gene data show CDR1 as SGHRS and CDR2 as YFSETQ. The CDR3 length is 14 residues. Trimming removed 9 bases at V and 0 bases at J, with 13 bases between. CDR3 sequence (DNA): TGCGCCACGGGGGTGGGGAGCTCCTACAATGAGCAGTTCTTC. Amino acids: CATGVGSSYNEQFF.

In this sample, this clonotype turned up a few times. This rearrangement joins TRBV18 to TRBJ1-1; weak D call: TRBD1 (6 bases). Germline CDR1 reads KGHSH; CDR2 reads LQKENI. The V and J ends lost 10 bases and 0 bases respectively, with 15 bases between them. CDR3 size: 14 residues. The DNA of the CDR3 is TGTGCCACCGATCCTGGGGGGCTGAACACTGAAGCTTTCTTT. It codes for CATDPGGLNTEAFF.

The chain couples TRBV13 to TRBJ2-7; perhaps TRBD1 as D (6 bases). This CDR3 is built from 13 residues. Trimming took off 5 bases at V and 4 bases at J, with 12 bases between the two ends. Germline V gives CDR1 PRHDT, CDR2 FYEKMQ (reference sequence). The CDR3 loop is CASSGDIGYEQYF. The CDR3 DNA is TGTGCCAGCAGCGGGGACATTGGGTACGAGCAGTACTTC.

This clonotype was found many times. The rearrangement links TRBV12-3 or TRBV12-4 to TRBJ2-5, with 10 bases matching TRBD1. The length of the CDR3 is 16 residues. The junction had 11 bases not matched to a gene; V was cut back by 6 bases and J by 4 bases. This CDR3 reads CASSTGTGVSLETQYF. The CDR3 DNA sequence: TGTGCCAGCAGCACCGGGACAGGGGTGTCTTTAGAGACCCAGTACTTC.

This clonotype was seen at least ten times. This chain uses TRBV7-9 with TRBJ2-1; TRBD2 matches at 7 bases. The CDR3 loop spans 15 amino acids. The junction had 5 bases not matched to a gene; V was cut back by 2 bases and J by 4 bases. Germline lookup yields CDR1 SEHNR and CDR2 FQNEAQ (reference sequence). The CDR3 protein is CASSLYAGVYNEQFF. Written as DNA, the CDR3 is TGTGCCAGCAGCTTATACGCGGGGGTATACAATGAGCAGTTCTTC.

The gene calls are TRBV24-1 and TRBJ2-6; 7 nucleotides align to TRBD2. Germline V gene lookup returns CDR1 KGHDR and CDR2 SFDVKD. This CDR3 is 15 amino acids long. After removal of 4 bases from V and 1 base from J, the junction contained 0 bases not matched to a gene. The CDR3 sequence is CATSERGSGANVLTF. The DNA of the CDR3 is TGTGCCACCAGTGAGCGGGGGTCTGGGGCCAACGTCCTGACTTTC.

This clonotype was counted a few times. This chain joins TRBV7-9 and TRBJ2-3; D not certain. Germline-derived CDR1 and CDR2 are SEHNR and FQNEAQ (reference sequence). CDR3 length: 11 residues. Trimming removed 8 bases from V and 3 bases from J, with 6 bases in between. As DNA, the CDR3 is TGTGCCAGCCTCATAACAGATACGCAGTATTTT. Translated: CASLITDTQYF. The complete variable domain, with remaining parts taken from reference TRBV7-9 and TRBJ2-3, reads DTGVSQNPRHKITKRGQNVTFRCDPISEHNRLYWYRQTLGQGPEFLTYFQNEAQLEKSRLLSDRFSAERPKGSFSTLEIQRTEQGDSAMYLCASLITDTQYFGPGTRLTVL.

The table lists this clonotype with a few counts. The rearrangement joins TRBV5-1 to TRBJ1-2, with TRBD1 matching over 10 bases. The CDR3 is made up of 15 amino acids. The junction had 7 bases not matched to a gene; V was cut back by 0 bases and J by 8 bases. In germline, CDR1 is SGHRS, CDR2 YFSETQ. In DNA, the CDR3 is TGCGCCAGCAGCTTGGCCGACAGGGGGCTTGAAGGCTACACCTTC. Protein sequence: CASSLADRGLEGYTF.

This clonotype was counted a few times. This sequence joins TRBV7-2 and TRBJ1-2; tentatively, D is TRBD1 (5 bases). The CDR3 has 13 amino acids. V lost 4 bases and J lost 3, with 9 bases in between. Germline CDR1 is SGHTA and CDR2 is FQGNSA. CDR3 sequence reads: CASSWSRDYGYTF. CDR3 coding DNA: TGTGCCAGCAGCTGGAGCAGGGACTATGGCTACACCTTC.

This clonotype was seen a handful of times. The V call is TRBV20-1, the J call TRBJ2-3; D uncertain. The V end lost 0 bases, the J end lost 2 bases, and 9 bases lay between the germline ends. Germline V gene sequence: CDR1 DFQATT, CDR2 SNEGSKA (reference sequence). The CDR3 spans 14 residues. The CDR3 is CSARDETVTDTQYF. CDR3 coding DNA: TGCAGTGCTAGAGACGAGACTGTCACAGATACGCAGTATTTT.

V and J are TRBV29-1 and TRBJ2-2; D perhaps matches TRBD2 (6 bases). This CDR3 region has 15 residues. Germline assignment: CDR1 SQVTM and CDR2 ANQGSEA. Trimming removed 2 bases at V and 0 bases at J, with 10 bases between. The CDR3 region has the DNA TGCAGCGTTGAACTAGGGGACTCGAACACCGGGGAGCTGTTTTTT. Residues: CSVELGDSNTGELFF.

This rearrangement joins TRBV4-1 to TRBJ2-2; D gene ambiguous. V lost 4 bases, J lost 1 base, and 7 bases lay in between. CDR1 is MGHRA, CDR2 YSYEKL, per germline. The CDR3 runs 14 residues. The CDR3: CASSLMRNTGELFF. The CDR3 bases are TGCGCCAGCAGCCTCATGAGGAACACCGGGGAGCTGTTTTTT.

This clonotype has more than one count but fewer than ten. The gene calls are TRBV12-3 or TRBV12-4 and TRBJ2-5; D tentatively reads TRBD1 or TRBD2 (5 bases each). V was trimmed by 6 bases and J by 1 base, leaving 12 bases between them. The CDR3 contains 14 residues. The CDR3 sequence is CASRRDASQETQYF. In nucleotides, the CDR3 is TGTGCCAGCAGAAGGGACGCTAGCCAAGAGACCCAGTACTTC.